The T cell receptor beta chain described here comes from a study of blood T cell repertoires in COVID-19. At the level of the study: Collection of acute and convalescent COVID-19 samples took place in the United States, Italy and Spain.

TCRdb keeps only in-frame clones here, not all; method: immunoSEQ multiplex PCR. The sample comprises about 240,000 clones, about four fifths of which are singletons, and approximately 7.5% rests with the top ten. Seattle cases were enrolled at active infection and followed longitudinally. Trimming took off 6 bases at V and 7 bases at J, with 10 bases between the two ends. This CDR3 contains 13 residues. The V gene's germline CDR1 is SNHLY and CDR2 FYNNEI. Specimen: peripheral blood. This chain uses TRBV2 with TRBJ1-6; tentatively, D is TRBD1 (5 bases). This clonotype was obtained from an elderly woman with COVID-19, enrolled during active disease. The CDR3 coding sequence is TGTGCCAGCAGCAGGGTGAGGAATTCACCCCTCCACTTT. This encodes CASSRVRNSPLHF.